These 11 T cell receptor beta chains came from one sample sequenced in a study of blood T cells in healthy people across ages. The authors ran a second PCR of 7 to 11 cycles using a sample-barcoded 5' primer and a J-beta primer mix. MiXCR, run by TCRdb on the 5' RACE reads, gives a single entry per CDR3 protein. This table has hundreds of thousands of distinct CDR3 sequences, around three fifths appearing once. The sequenced sample consisted of blood. The source is a man aged 40-49 years in good health.

This clonotype was seen ten or more times. The chain is built from TRBV6-5 and TRBJ2-7; possibly TRBD1 for D (5 bases). V was pared by 0 bases and J by 0 bases, with 6 bases between. CDR3 size: 14 residues. Germline V gene lookup returns CDR1 MNHEY and CDR2 SVGAGI. CDR3 nucleotide sequence: TGTGCCAGCAGTTACTCTGACAGCTCCTACGAGCAGTACTTC. This translates into CASSYSDSSYEQYF.

This chain connects TRBV10-3 to TRBJ2-7, with D perhaps matching TRBD1 or TRBD2 (5 bases each). Trimming took 6 bases from V and 7 from J, leaving 16 bases between them. The CDR3 length is 13 residues. Per germline, CDR1 ENHRY and CDR2 SYGVKD. CDR3 DNA sequence: TGTGCCATCAGCGTCGGGGCATACAATGAGCAGTACTTC. Its protein is CAISVGAYNEQYF.

The rearrangement links TRBV7-2 to TRBJ1-6; D not certain. The germline V gene encodes CDR1 SGHTA and CDR2 FQGNSA. This CDR3 spans 14 amino acids. V lost 4 bases to trimming and J lost 11 bases, with 15 bases between them. The CDR3 sequence is CASSSGGSAPPLHF. DNA of the CDR3: TGTGCCAGCAGCTCAGGAGGTTCCGCCCCACCCCTCCACTTT.

This chain's CDR3 is CASSYSTLYGYTF. The CDR3 nucleotides are TGTGCCAGCAGTTACAGCACGCTCTATGGCTACACCTTC. The chain links TRBV6-2 or TRBV6-3 to TRBJ1-2; no firm D call. CDR1 is MNHEY, CDR2 SVGEGT, per germline. V was shortened by 2 bases and J by 4 bases, with 8 bases between the two germline ends. The CDR3 covers 13 residues.

The chain is built from TRBV6-5 and TRBJ2-3; the D is unclear. Looked up from germline, CDR1 is MNHEY and CDR2 is SVGAGI. This CDR3 contains 16 residues. The V end lost 2 bases, the J end lost 2 bases, and 14 bases lay between the germline ends. The CDR3 region is CASSYAIAGNTDTQYF. As DNA, the CDR3 is TGTGCCAGCAGTTACGCTATAGCCGGCAACACAGATACGCAGTATTTT.

The chain carries TRBV25-1 and TRBJ2-7, with 11 bases identical to TRBD1. With the DNA end fitting TRBJ2-5 better, the J assignment may be wrong. Per germline, CDR1 MGHDK and CDR2 SYGVNS. This CDR3 region has 18 residues. CDR3 sequence reads: CASSLTRGTGGFGETQYF. The CDR3 DNA sequence: TGTGCCAGCAGTTTGACGAGGGGGACAGGGGGGTTCGGCGAGACCCAGTACTTC.

The chain is built from TRBV6-2 or TRBV6-3 and TRBJ2-3; D remains unclear. Per germline, CDR1 MNHEY and CDR2 SVGEGT. The CDR3 runs 11 residues. Trimming removed 3 bases at V and 6 bases at J, with 4 bases between. The CDR3 loop is CASSYKDTQYF. As DNA, the CDR3 is TGTGCCAGCAGTTATAAGGATACGCAGTATTTT.

V usage is TRBV7-8 and J usage is TRBJ2-2; D is possibly TRBD2 (5 bases). Germline V gene data show CDR1 as SGHVS and CDR2 as FQNEAQ. Trimming cost V 1 base and J 1 base, with 10 bases left between them. The CDR3 is 16 amino acids. As DNA, the CDR3 is TGTGCCAGCAGCTTAGTACCCCGGGGGAACACCGGGGAGCTGTTTTTT. It codes for CASSLVPRGNTGELFF.

V is TRBV7-2 and J is TRBJ2-3, with D perhaps matching TRBD2 (6 bases). The V gene's germline CDR1 is SGHTA and CDR2 FQGNSA. The germline V and J ends were trimmed by 6 bases and 10 bases, with 23 bases remaining between them. The CDR3 is made up of 15 amino acids. CDR3: CASSRAGRTSRAQYF. In nucleotides, the CDR3 is TGTGCCAGCAGTCGAGCGGGCCGGACCTCTAGGGCGCAGTATTTT. The full variable domain, its missing parts supplied by reference TRBV7-2 and TRBJ2-3, is GAGVSQSPSNKVTEKGKDVELRCDPISGHTALYWYRQSLGQGLEFLIYFQGNSAPDKSGLPSDRFSAERTGGSVSTLTIQRTQQEDSAVYLCASSRAGRTSRAQYFGPGTRLTVL.

This chain connects TRBV27 to TRBJ1-2; D may be TRBD1 (5 bases). The CDR3 totals 14 residues. V lost 7 bases to trimming and J lost 5 bases, with 17 bases between them. CDR1 and CDR2 from the germline V gene are MNHEY and SMNVEV (reference sequence). CDR3 bases: TGTGCCAGCAAAATGGACACCAGACGTTATGGCTACACCTTC. Residues: CASKMDTRRYGYTF.

This clonotype was counted only a few times. This sequence joins TRBV10-3 and TRBJ1-4, with 7 bases that match TRBD1. Germline CDR1 ENHRY, CDR2 SYGVKD. This CDR3 has 16 residues. J lost 0 bases, V lost 4 bases, and 5 bases had no gene match. The CDR3 nucleotides are TGTGCCATCAGTGTTGACAGGGTCTCAACTAATGAAAAACTGTTTTTT. Protein product: CAISVDRVSTNEKLFF.